Below are 14 T cell receptor beta chains sequenced from a single sample in a study of response to subunit inactivated influenza vaccine. TCRdb reprocessed the RT-PCR reads with MiXCR, giving one entry per CDR3 protein. Of roughly 500,000 distinct CDR3 sequences in the sample, about 15% were seen once. Sequenced here: CD4+ T cells sorted from PBMCs, sampled about 23 months after vaccination. Source of these receptors: a man between 50 and 69 years old who received an inactivated influenza vaccine.

J is TRBJ2-7 and V is TRBV30; the D gene is possibly TRBD2 (6 bases). CDR1 and CDR2 from the germline V gene are GTSNPN and SVGIG (reference sequence). V was trimmed by 0 bases and J by 1 base, leaving 13 bases between them. This CDR3 spans 15 amino acids. The CDR3 DNA sequence: TGTGCCTGGAGTGTAAGCGGGCCGACATCCTACGAGCAGTACTTC. The encoded protein is CAWSVSGPTSYEQYF.

The gene calls are TRBV3-1 and TRBJ2-1; D not resolved. CDR3 length: 12 amino acids. V gave up 4 bases and J gave up 9 bases, with 10 bases separating them. CDR1 and CDR2 (germline): LGHDT, YNNKEL (reference sequence). CDR3 amino acids: CASSPGFREQFF. In nucleotides, the CDR3 is TGTGCCAGCAGCCCTGGTTTCCGTGAGCAGTTCTTC.

This clonotype came up a few times. The CDR3 nucleotides are TGTGCCAGCAGATTCGCAGAACAGATAGGGACAGATACGCAGTATTTT. It encodes CASRFAEQIGTDTQYF. The chain joins TRBV12-3 or TRBV12-4 to TRBJ2-3; D is ambiguous. The CDR3 is 16 residues long. Trimming took off 6 bases at V and 3 bases at J, with 19 bases between the two ends.

The V gene is TRBV12-3 or TRBV12-4, the J gene TRBJ2-7; TRBD1 matches 8 bases. The CDR3 extends over 15 amino acids. Germline trimming cut 5 bases from V and 4 bases from J; bases unmatched to any gene: 10. The CDR3 DNA sequence: TGTGCCAGCAGTGTTGGACAGGGAGTGGGGTACGAGCAGTACTTC. The encoded protein is CASSVGQGVGYEQYF.

This clonotype was observed a few times. The chain carries TRBV7-9 and TRBJ2-3, with no clear D. The CDR3 covers 15 residues. Germline V gene lookup returns CDR1 SEHNR and CDR2 FQNEAQ (reference sequence). V lost 1 base, J lost 4 bases, and 12 bases lay in between. In DNA, the CDR3 is TGTGCCAGCAGCTTAGGTCTGGGGATACCAGATACGCAGTATTTT. Encoded protein: CASSLGLGIPDTQYF.

The CDR3 sequence is CASSAGGQNSYEQYF. For the CDR3, the DNA is TGTGCCAGCAGCGCGGGGGGTCAGAACTCCTACGAGCAGTACTTC. The J gene is TRBJ2-7, the V gene TRBV9; the match to TRBD2 covers 7 bases. The ends lost 3 bases at V and 0 bases at J; junction bases unmatched: 6. Germline CDR1 reads SGDLS; CDR2 reads YYNGEE. The CDR3 runs to 15 residues.

This clonotype appeared a few times. The V call is TRBV5-4, the J call TRBJ2-5; 12 bases are a match to TRBD2. J lost 1 base, V lost 1 base, and 11 bases had no gene match. CDR3 length equals 19 residues. CDR1 is SGHNT and CDR2 is YYREEE in the germline V gene (reference sequence). The CDR3 here is CASSLLISGLAGLQETQYF. The CDR3 nucleotides are TGTGCCAGCAGCTTGTTGATTTCCGGACTAGCGGGACTCCAAGAGACCCAGTACTTC.

The chain recombines TRBV20-1 with TRBJ2-3; D is undetermined. The V gene's germline CDR1 is DFQATT and CDR2 SNEGSKA (reference sequence). The CDR3 loop spans 15 amino acids. V dropped 6 bases and J dropped 4 bases, with 20 bases sitting between them. CDR3 bases: TGCAGTGCCACAAAAGGAGCTCTCTCTGCAGATACGCAGTATTTT. Its translation: CSATKGALSADTQYF.

This clonotype appeared many times. The chain carries TRBV5-1 and TRBJ2-3; the D gene is possibly TRBD1 (5 bases). The CDR3 is 15 amino acids. CDR1 is SGHRS, CDR2 YFSETQ, per germline. Trimming left V 2 bases short and J 3 bases short, with 13 bases between. CDR3 residues: CASSFGRVGTDTQYF. Written as DNA, the CDR3 is TGCGCCAGCAGCTTCGGCAGGGTGGGGACAGATACGCAGTATTTT.

This chain connects TRBV7-2 to TRBJ2-7; D may be TRBD1 (5 bases). The V gene's germline CDR1 is SGHTA and CDR2 FQGNSA. Trimming removed 5 bases from V and 0 bases from J, with 14 bases in between. The CDR3 spans 15 residues. The CDR3 reads CASSPSRTNSYEQYF. CDR3 sequence (DNA): TGTGCCAGCAGCCCCAGTCGGACAAACTCCTACGAGCAGTACTTC.

This chain joins TRBV6-1 and TRBJ2-1, with 9 bases matching TRBD2. The CDR3 is made up of 17 amino acids. V dropped 7 bases and J dropped 2; count of bases not matched to a gene: 12. Germline V gives CDR1 MNHNS, CDR2 SASEGT. CDR3 bases: TGTGCCAGCAAGAGCGGAGGGGCTAGCGGGACCTACAATGAGCAGTTCTTC. Its protein is CASKSGGASGTYNEQFF.

V usage is TRBV7-9 and J usage is TRBJ2-1; maybe TRBD2 (6 bases). The CDR3 covers 15 residues. Germline CDR1 is SEHNR and CDR2 is FQNEAQ (reference sequence). Trimming cost V 5 bases and J 0 bases, with 11 bases left between them. The DNA for the CDR3 is TGTGCCAGCAGCCGGGACTTTAGCTCCTACAATGAGCAGTTCTTC. As protein: CASSRDFSSYNEQFF.

Ten or more counts support this clonotype. The junction departs from germline at one end; a sequencing error may be responsible. The chain couples TRBV6-5 to TRBJ2-7, with D tentatively TRBD1 (5 bases). CDR3 length: 14 residues. In germline, CDR1 is MNHEY, CDR2 SVGAGI. CDR3 DNA sequence: TGTGCCAGCAGTTACTCAACAGGTACCTATGAGCAGTACTTC. It translates to CASSYSTGTYEQYF.

This rearrangement joins TRBV20-1 to TRBJ1-5, with a weak D call TRBD1 (6 bases). The CDR3 is 14 residues long. Between the trimmed V and J ends, which lost 0 bases and 6 bases, there was a span of 12 bases. CDR1 is DFQATT and CDR2 is SNEGSKA in the germline V gene (reference sequence). Written as DNA, the CDR3 is TGCAGTGCTAGAGACGGCAGGGGTGGTCAGCCCCAGCATTTT. Translation: CSARDGRGGQPQHF.